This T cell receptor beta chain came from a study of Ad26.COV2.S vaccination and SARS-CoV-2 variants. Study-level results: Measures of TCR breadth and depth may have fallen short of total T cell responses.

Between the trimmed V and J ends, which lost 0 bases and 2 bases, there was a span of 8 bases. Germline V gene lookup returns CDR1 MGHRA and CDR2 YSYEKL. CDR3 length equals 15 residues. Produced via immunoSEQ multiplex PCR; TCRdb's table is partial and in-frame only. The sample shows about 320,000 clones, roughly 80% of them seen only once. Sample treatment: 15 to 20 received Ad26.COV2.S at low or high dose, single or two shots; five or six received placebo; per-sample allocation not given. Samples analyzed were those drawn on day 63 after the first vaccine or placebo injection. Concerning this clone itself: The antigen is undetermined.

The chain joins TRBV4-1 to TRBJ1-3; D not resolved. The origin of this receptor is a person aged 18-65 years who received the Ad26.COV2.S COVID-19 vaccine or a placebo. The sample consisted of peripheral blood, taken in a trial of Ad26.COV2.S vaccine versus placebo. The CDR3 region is CASSQDPLAGNTIYF. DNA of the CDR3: TGCGCCAGCAGCCAAGATCCCCTGGCTGGAAACACCATATATTTT.